This TCR beta chain was identified during a study of CD8+CD57+ T cells in acquired aplastic anemia. This CDR3 is built from 13 residues. Germline CDR1 DFQATT, CDR2 SNEGSKA (reference sequence). Unmatched junction bases numbered 6, after V lost 1 base and J lost 7 bases. Patients included in sequencing had previously demonstrated CD8+CD57+ cell expansion by flow cytometry. TCR beta VDJ and CDR3 profiles were obtained from a genomic DNA template. Each CDR3 protein is one row after TCRdb ran MiXCR on the reads. The table records about 160,000 distinct CDR3 sequences, around half of them present only once.

The clonotype comes from a human donor with aplastic anemia. V and J are TRBV20-1 and TRBJ2-7; TRBD1 aligns across 8 bases. The material sequenced was sorted CD4+, CD8+, or CD8+CD57+ T cells (not recorded which) from PBMCs. CDR3 region: CSARGQGAREQYF. The DNA of the CDR3 is TGCAGTGCTAGAGGTCAGGGGGCGCGGGAGCAGTACTTC.